The entry below describes one T cell receptor beta chain. Its antigen has not been determined. Within one base of it there is no much larger clone, and no base qualities were kept. The data stem from a study of blood T cell repertoires in COVID-19 (TCRdb year 2020). As for the study more broadly: Samples from collaborators originated in the United States, Italy and Spain and spanned both the acute and convalescent phases of COVID-19. The material from the prospective study consisted of cDNA or gDNA derived from T cells, B-cell-depleted T cells, or PBMCs. Deeply sampled blood TCRbeta repertoires from subjects exposed to, actively infected with, or recovered from COVID-19 were included in the dataset. The repertoires were released in a freely available public database intended as a resource for research on the immune response to SARS-CoV-2. Samples were obtained from the ongoing ImmuneRACE study (first 160 participants) and from about 1,300 subjects provided by 6 global collaborators. Sample metadata almost always included a de-identified subject ID, COVID-19 status, age in years and sex. Where HLA class I and class II types were available, the types were taken from metadata supplied by the sample provider, not from assay-based typing. Study-level results and caveats: The amount of clinical and demographic metadata varied by source and participant and was provided uncurated.

Trimming takes 2 bases from V and 0 bases from J, and the germline ends sit 11 bases apart. Reading the germline V gene gives CDR1 SGHTA and CDR2 FQGNSA. Its CDR3 holds 16 amino acids, cysteine through phenylalanine. Only the CDR3 part of the read is kept: 48 bases, read in frame from the first base. TCRbeta CDR3 regions were amplified from genomic DNA using the immunoSEQ Assay, a bias-controlled multiplex PCR. The study's processing was this. Nucleated cell counts per sample were estimated from amplification of reference gene primers within the assay. To quantify the absolute abundance of each unique TCRbeta CDR3 rearrangement, sequence reads were collapsed and filtered. For each sample, productive Simpson clonality was calculated as the square root of Simpson's diversity index over productive rearrangements. The clones in this table, taken by TCRdb from immuneACCESS, are in-frame only. Not every clone is retained; where verified, under half of the shortfall comes from an unresolved V gene, and the cause of the rest is unknown. The DNA gave D and trimming, while V, J and clone size come from that table. The sample table contains some 180,000 clones; only one count was recorded for approximately 85% of them. The ten largest clones add up to 7.5% to 9.5% of the sample.

The collaborating institutions used their own protocols to collect whole blood in K2EDTA tubes. For TCRbeta analysis, collaborator samples were shipped as frozen whole blood, as isolated PBMCs, or as DNA extracted from either sample type. This clonotype originated in a woman between 55 and 75 years old with acute or convalescent COVID-19. Input material: peripheral blood. Rearrangement joined TRBV7-2 to TRBJ1-5; a tentative D match to TRBD1 spans 6 bases. The nucleotides are TGTGCCAGCAGCTTATTCGGACAGTCTAGCAATCAGCCCCAGCATTTT. The resulting protein is CASSLFGQSSNQPQHF.